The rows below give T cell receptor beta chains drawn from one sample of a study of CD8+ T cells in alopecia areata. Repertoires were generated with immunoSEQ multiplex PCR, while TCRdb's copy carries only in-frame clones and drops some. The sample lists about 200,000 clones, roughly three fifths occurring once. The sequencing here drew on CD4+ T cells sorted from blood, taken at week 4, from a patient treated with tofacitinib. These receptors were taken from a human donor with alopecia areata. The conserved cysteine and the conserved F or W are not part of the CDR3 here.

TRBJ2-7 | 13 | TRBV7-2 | ASSLGDRPPYEQY
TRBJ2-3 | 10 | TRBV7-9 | ASSPPTDTQY
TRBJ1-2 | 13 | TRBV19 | ASSIRQGHNYGYT
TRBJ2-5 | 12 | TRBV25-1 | ASRGRTGKETQY
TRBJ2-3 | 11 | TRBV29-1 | SVEARGGDTQY
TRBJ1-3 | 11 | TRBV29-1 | SVKPLRREAIY
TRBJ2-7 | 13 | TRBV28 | ASSSTGSFSYEQY
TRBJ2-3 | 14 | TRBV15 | ATSIHQTGEADTQY
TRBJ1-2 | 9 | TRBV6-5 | ASVRNGGYT
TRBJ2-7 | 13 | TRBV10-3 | AISEGQGVMYEQY
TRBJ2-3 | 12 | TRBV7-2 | ASSLLSRTDTQY
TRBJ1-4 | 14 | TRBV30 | AWSVRAGQVREKLF
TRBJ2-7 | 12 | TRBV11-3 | ASSASGGKYEQY
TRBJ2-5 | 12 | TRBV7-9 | ASRQQGSQETQY
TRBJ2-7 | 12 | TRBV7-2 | ASSYGGPSYEQY
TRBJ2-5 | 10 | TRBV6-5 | ASSRPPETQY
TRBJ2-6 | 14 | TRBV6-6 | ASSYPVGAGANVLT
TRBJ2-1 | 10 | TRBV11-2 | ASSLGRAEQF
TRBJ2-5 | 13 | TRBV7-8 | ASSPLHTGGETQY
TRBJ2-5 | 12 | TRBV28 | ASSPRDFQETQY
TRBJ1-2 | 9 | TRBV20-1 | SASPNRART
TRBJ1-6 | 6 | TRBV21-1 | ASSPIV
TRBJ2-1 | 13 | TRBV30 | AWSVRGRDYNEQF
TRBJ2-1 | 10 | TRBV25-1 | ASSDRNNEQF
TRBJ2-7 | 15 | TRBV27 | ASSLRLSWGNQYEQY
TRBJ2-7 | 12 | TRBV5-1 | ASNLERDSYEQY
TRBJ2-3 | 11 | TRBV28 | ASRGGGTDTQY
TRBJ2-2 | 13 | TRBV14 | ASSQVVKNTGELF
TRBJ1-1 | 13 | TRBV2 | ATSRGGATRAEAF
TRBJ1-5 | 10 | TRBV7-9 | ASSQQDQPQH
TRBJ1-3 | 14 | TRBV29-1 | SVEGTGDNSGNTIY
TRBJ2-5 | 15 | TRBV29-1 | SVVRGSRGGVGETQY
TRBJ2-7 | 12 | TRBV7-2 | ASSLGGTPYEQY
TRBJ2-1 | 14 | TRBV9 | ASSVEDHSSYNEQF
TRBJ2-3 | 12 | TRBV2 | ASSARTGTDTQY
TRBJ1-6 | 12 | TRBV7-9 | ASSFGNYNSPLH
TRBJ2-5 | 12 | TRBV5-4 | ASSSQGGQETQY
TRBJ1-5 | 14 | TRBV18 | ASSPDRGRVDQPQH
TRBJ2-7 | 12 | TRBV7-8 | ASSLRDRLYEQY
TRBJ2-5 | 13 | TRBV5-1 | ASSSRQGIGETQY
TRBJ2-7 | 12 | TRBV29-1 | SVESVSRVYEQY
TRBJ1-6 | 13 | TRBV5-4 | ASSSGTSTGSPLH
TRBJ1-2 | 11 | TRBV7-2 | ASSLQGARGYT
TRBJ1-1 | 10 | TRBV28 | ASSSMNTEAF
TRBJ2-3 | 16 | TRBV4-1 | ASSQDPSGGASTDTQY
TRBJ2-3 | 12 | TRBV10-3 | AISESGDTDTQY
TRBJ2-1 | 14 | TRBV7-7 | ASSRTGTSGDNEQF
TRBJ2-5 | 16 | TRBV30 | AWSVSLAPTGSVETQY
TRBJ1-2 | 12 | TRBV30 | AWSVNRGVYGYT
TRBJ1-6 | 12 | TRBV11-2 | ASSLEDRYSPLH